Each of the 20 T cell receptor beta chains below was sequenced from the same sample in a study of technical replicates of blood from a few donors. Method: immunoSEQ multiplex PCR; TCRdb's copy keeps in-frame clones and lacks some. In the table there are about 49,000 clones, around 90% of which are singletons. The sequenced sample consisted of PBMCs. These TCRs come from a human donor in good health. Some clones in this sample may be carry-over from other donors' samples.

J is TRBJ1-6 and V is TRBV2; D call uncertain. The length of the CDR3 is 13 residues. The germline CDR1 and CDR2 sequences are SNHLY and FYNNEI. V was pared by 3 bases and J by 7 bases, with 7 bases between. The CDR3 protein is CASSDRGNSPLHF. CDR3 DNA sequence: TGTGCCAGCAGTGATCGGGGAAATTCACCCCTCCACTTT.

The CDR3 coding sequence is TGTGCCAGCAGTCCGGAGGGCACCGGGGCCAACGTCCTGACTTTC. This sequence encodes CASSPEGTGANVLTF. The gene calls are TRBV6-5 and TRBJ2-6; possibly TRBD2 for D (6 bases). Germline V gene data show CDR1 as MNHEY and CDR2 as SVGAGI. This CDR3 has 15 residues. The V end lost 5 bases, the J end lost 4 bases, and 12 bases lay between the germline ends.

The V and J genes are TRBV9 and TRBJ2-7; 11 bases fit TRBD2. The germline V gene has CDR1 SGDLS and CDR2 YYNGEE. The V and J ends lost 4 bases and 3 bases, in that order; junction bases with no gene match: 3. CDR3 length: 14 amino acids. Here the CDR3 reads CASSKGTSGYEQYF. CDR3 in DNA: TGTGCCAGCAGCAAGGGGACTAGCGGCTACGAGCAGTACTTC.

The chain is built from TRBV28 and TRBJ2-7; a possible D gene is TRBD2 (5 bases). Per the germline V gene, CDR1 is MDHEN and CDR2 is SYDVKM. The CDR3 runs to 14 residues. Trimming shortened V by 5 bases and J by 0 bases, and 11 bases separated the two germline ends. CDR3 nucleotides: TGTGCCAGCAGTCTGAGGGCGAGCTCCTACGAGCAGTACTTC. Residues: CASSLRASSYEQYF.

The chain has TRBV27 and TRBJ2-7; D is undetermined. There are 17 residues in the CDR3. Germline CDR1 MNHEY, CDR2 SMNVEV (reference sequence). The V end was cut by 1 base, the J end by 0 bases, with 16 bases between. The CDR3 coding sequence is TGTGCCAGCAGTTTATACTCCAGGCCCATTCTCTCCTACGAGCAGTACTTC. Encoded protein: CASSLYSRPILSYEQYF.

This clone was counted between two and nine times. The chain combines TRBV7-2 with TRBJ2-7; TRBD2 aligns across 11 bases. Germline V gene data show CDR1 as SGHTA and CDR2 as FQGNSA. The CDR3 is 14 residues long. V lost 6 bases and J lost 2; bases outside the gene matches: 3. The CDR3 loop is CASSLLAGAYEQYF. For the CDR3, the DNA is TGTGCCAGCAGTTTACTAGCGGGAGCCTACGAGCAGTACTTC.

The chain recombines TRBV6-6 with TRBJ1-1; D possibly corresponds to TRBD1 (6 bases). Trimming removed 6 bases at V and 0 bases at J, with 17 bases between. The CDR3 covers 16 residues. Per germline, CDR1 MNHNY and CDR2 SVGAGI (reference sequence). The CDR3 region has the DNA TGTGCCAGCAGCCCTTCACAGGGTACTATGAACACTGAAGCTTTCTTT. This translates into CASSPSQGTMNTEAFF.

V and J are TRBV5-1 and TRBJ1-1, with a tentative D call TRBD1 (5 bases). V was trimmed by 4 bases and J by 5 bases, leaving 15 bases between them. CDR3 length: 14 amino acids. CDR1 is SGHRS and CDR2 is YFSETQ in the germline V gene. As DNA, the CDR3 is TGCGCCAGCAGCGATACAGGCGGGGTGACTGAAGCTTTCTTT. This sequence encodes CASSDTGGVTEAFF.

V usage is TRBV5-4 and J usage is TRBJ2-1; D call uncertain. Germline loops: CDR1 SGHNT, CDR2 YYREEE (reference sequence). V gave up 6 bases and J gave up 7 bases, with 17 bases separating them. The CDR3 length is 14 residues. DNA for the CDR3: TGTGCCAGCACCTCGTCGTCCGGGTGGAATGAGCAGTTCTTC. This sequence encodes CASTSSSGWNEQFF.

The chain employs TRBV5-6 and TRBJ2-5, with 7 bases that match TRBD1. This CDR3 is 15 amino acids long. CDR1 and CDR2 (germline): SGHDT, YYEEEE. Trimming cost V 0 bases and J 3 bases; bases outside gene matches: 5. The CDR3 region has the DNA TGTGCCAGCAGCTTGGTTGGGGACAGAGAAGAGACCCAGTACTTC. Its protein is CASSLVGDREETQYF.

The rearrangement joins TRBV11-3 to TRBJ2-1; D ambiguous. Per the germline V gene, CDR1 is SGHNT and CDR2 is YENEEA. The length of the CDR3 is 12 residues. With 4 bases removed from V and 6 bases from J, the gap between germline ends came to 7 bases. CDR3 nucleotide sequence: TGTGCCAGCAGCTCCGAGAGCAATGAGCAGTTCTTC. Protein: CASSSESNEQFF.

The chain has TRBV7-8 and TRBJ2-5; TRBD1 agrees at 7 bases. V lost 7 bases, J lost 4 bases, and 15 bases stayed unmatched. Germline-derived CDR1 and CDR2 are SGHVS and FQNEAQ. This CDR3 has 16 amino acids. This CDR3 is CASINPYRGMRETQYF. DNA for the CDR3: TGTGCCAGCATCAATCCCTACAGGGGTATGAGAGAGACCCAGTACTTC.

The chain joins TRBV30 to TRBJ1-1; 8 bases match TRBD1. Germline trimming cut 5 bases from V and 4 bases from J; bases unmatched to any gene: 6. The CDR3 is made up of 13 amino acids. In germline, CDR1 is GTSNPN, CDR2 SVGIG (reference sequence). CDR3 in DNA: TGTGCCTGGGGCCTGACAGGGGCCACTGAAGCTTTCTTT. Translated, it gives CAWGLTGATEAFF.

The chain links TRBV7-2 to TRBJ1-5; 8 nucleotides match TRBD1. Trimming cost V 5 bases and J 5 bases; bases outside gene matches: 2. Per the germline V gene, CDR1 is SGHTA and CDR2 is FQGNSA. The CDR3 is 13 amino acids. In DNA form, the CDR3 reads TGTGCCAGCAGCGAGGACAGGGATCAGCCCCAGCATTTT. Translating gives CASSEDRDQPQHF.

This rearrangement joins TRBV7-8 to TRBJ2-7; D may be TRBD2 (5 bases). V shed 1 base and J shed 2 bases, with 12 bases lying between them. CDR3 size: 15 residues. The V gene's germline CDR1 is SGHVS and CDR2 FQNEAQ. CDR3 sequence (DNA): TGTGCCAGCAGCTTAGAAGGAGGCAGGACCTACGAGCAGTACTTC. Translation: CASSLEGGRTYEQYF.

CDR3 nucleotide sequence: TGTGCCAGCAGGTGGACGGACTATCTGGGGAAAGAAGCTTTCTTT. It yields the protein CASRWTDYLGKEAFF. The chain carries TRBV11-2 and TRBJ1-1; D not certain. The CDR3 runs 15 residues. Per germline, CDR1 SGHAT and CDR2 FQNNGV. V lost 6 bases and J lost 8, with 22 bases in between.

The chain uses TRBV18 and TRBJ1-6; tentative D call: TRBD1 (6 bases). Trimming left V 3 bases short and J 4 bases short, with 7 bases between. The CDR3 extends over 14 amino acids. Germline CDR1 is KGHSH and CDR2 is LQKENI. The CDR3 coding sequence is TGTGCCAGCTCACCGGGACATTATAATTCACCCCTCCACTTT. Translating it yields CASSPGHYNSPLHF.

This chain links TRBV30 with TRBJ1-5, with D unclear. V dropped 1 base and J dropped 5 bases, with 9 bases sitting between them. The CDR3 runs to 13 residues. The germline CDR1 and CDR2 sequences are GTSNPN and SVGIG (reference sequence). The CDR3: CAWSAAEYQPQHF. DNA of the CDR3: TGTGCCTGGAGTGCTGCGGAATATCAGCCCCAGCATTTT. Full variable domain (rest looked up from reference TRBV30 and TRBJ1-5): SQTIHQWPATLVQPVGSPLSLECTVEGTSNPNLYWYRQAAGRGLQLLFYSVGIGQISSEVPQNLSASRPQDRQFILSSKKLLLSDSGFYLCAWSAAEYQPQHFGDGTRLSIL.

This chain joins TRBV5-1 and TRBJ2-2; possibly TRBD2 for D (6 bases). Germline V gene sequence: CDR1 SGHRS, CDR2 YFSETQ. The CDR3 loop spans 14 amino acids. V was cut by 0 bases and J by 5 bases, with 8 bases left in between. The CDR3 DNA reads TGCGCCAGCAGCTTGGATCGGGAGACCGGGGAGCTGTTTTTT. This translates into CASSLDRETGELFF.

In DNA, the CDR3 is TGCAGCGTTGAAGATCCCGCACGGGGCTACACCTTC. Its protein product is CSVEDPARGYTF. This chain links TRBV29-1 with TRBJ1-2; unclear D gene. Per the germline V gene, CDR1 is SQVTM and CDR2 is ANQGSEA. V was shortened by 0 bases and J by 8 bases, with 10 bases between the two germline ends. The CDR3 loop spans 12 amino acids. The entire variable domain, with the rest obtained from reference TRBV29-1 and TRBJ1-2, is as follows: SAVISQKPSRDICQRGTSLTIQCQVDSQVTMMFWYRQQPGQSLTLIATANQGSEATYESGFVIDKFPISRPNLTFSTLTVSNMSPEDSSIYLCSVEDPARGYTFGSGTRLTVV.